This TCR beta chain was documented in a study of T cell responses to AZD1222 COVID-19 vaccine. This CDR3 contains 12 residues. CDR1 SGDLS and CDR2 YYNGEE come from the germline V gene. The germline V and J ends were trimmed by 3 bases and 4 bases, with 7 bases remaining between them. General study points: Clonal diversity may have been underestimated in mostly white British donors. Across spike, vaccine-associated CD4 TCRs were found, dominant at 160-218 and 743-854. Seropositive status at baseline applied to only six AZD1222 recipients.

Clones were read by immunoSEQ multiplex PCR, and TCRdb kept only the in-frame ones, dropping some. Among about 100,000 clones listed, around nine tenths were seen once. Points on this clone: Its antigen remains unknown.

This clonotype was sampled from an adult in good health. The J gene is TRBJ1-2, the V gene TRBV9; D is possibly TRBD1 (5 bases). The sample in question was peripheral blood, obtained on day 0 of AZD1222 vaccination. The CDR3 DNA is TGTGCCAGCAGCGCGCAGGGCTATGGCTACACCTTC. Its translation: CASSAQGYGYTF. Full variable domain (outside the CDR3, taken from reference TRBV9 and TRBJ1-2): DSGVTQTPKHLITATGQRVTLRCSPRSGDLSVYWYQQSLDQGLQFLIQYYNGEERAKGNILERFSAQQFPDLHSELNLSSLELGDSALYFCASSAQGYGYTFGSGTRLTVV.